The T cell receptor (beta chain) described here comes from a study of CD8 T cells in Susac syndrome. Remarks on this clonotype: The antigen is not known.

TCR beta was sequenced from blood CD8+ and CD4+ T cells. The CD8+ and CD4+ T cells were isolated magnetically using a negative isolation approach, whereas the TEMRA cells were enriched by FACS. Germline V gene sequence: CDR1 KGHSH, CDR2 LQKENI. The V end was cut by 2 bases, the J end by 1 base, with 14 bases between. The CDR3 has 16 amino acids. An input of roughly 0.45 to 1 ug of RNA was subjected to reverse transcription using random hexamers. Amplification of TCR beta CDR3 by immunoSEQ multiplex PCR spanned 54 Vbeta and 13 Jbeta. One entry per CDR3 protein, called by TCRdb with MiXCR from the immunoSEQ multiplex PCR reads. The profile shows 180,000 or so distinct CDR3 sequences, about 95% of them singletons. The study's findings and limits: The study recognized that its TCR sequencing and HLA analysis covered a relatively small number of individuals.

The gene calls are TRBV18 and TRBJ2-5; no clear D. The specimen sequenced was CD4+ T cells from PBMCs. This sequence originates from a human donor with multiple sclerosis. The chain's CDR3 is CASSPYKAEIQETQYF. The CDR3 coding sequence is TGTGCCAGCTCACCATATAAGGCGGAGATCCAAGAGACCCAGTACTTC.